The following is a T cell receptor (beta chain) sequence with its context. It lacks a known antigen. It has no much larger one-base neighbor in the sample; base qualities were not kept. This specimen comes from a study of T cell responses to AZD1222 COVID-19 vaccine (dated by TCRdb to the early 2020s). Background on the whole study: AZD1222 recipients given second doses at about 4 weeks or at about 12 weeks were pooled, since spike-specific TCR depth and breadth were not found to differ between the two schedules. A total of 230 to 250 trial participants underwent TCR sequencing, of whom roughly 210 had received two doses of AZD1222 and roughly 26 had received two doses of the MenACWY control vaccine. Trial participants were enrolled by age into 18-55, 56-69 and 70-plus year subgroups, with around 150, 28 and 57 TCR-sequenced participants respectively.

Per the publication, the time point label means: baseline before first vaccination. Vaccinee samples came from UK trials COV001 and COV002, including a single-blind randomized controlled phase 2/3 trial of AZD1222 (ChAdOx1 nCoV-19) in healthy adults. Trial participant PBMC samples were collected at day 0 and day 28 after the second dose for TCRbeta chain sequencing. Study-wide conclusions, independent of this receptor: Only six AZD1222 recipients were SARS-CoV-2 seropositive at baseline, limiting conclusions about previously exposed vaccinees. The whole spike protein was spanned by vaccine-associated CD4 TCRs, and dominant responses were seen in regions 160-218 and 743-854. Participants were mostly white British, with more females than males. The authors suggested clonal diversity may have been underestimated. No day 14 peak-response samples were available, so repertoires were characterized only after the peak T cell response. Reportedly, almost half of the unique spike-specific TCRs recognized epitopes lying outside the regions that are mutated in the B.1.351 and B.1.1.7 variants. A significant rise in spike-specific TCR breadth and depth was observed after two AZD1222 doses relative to day 0 and relative to MenACWY recipients. In the small 56-69-year group, the increase in depth fell short of significance, most likely because of low power.

CDR1 and CDR2 are drawn from the germline V gene: SGDLS, YYNGEE. CDR3 length: 14 amino acids, cysteine to phenylalanine. Only CDR3 DNA is held: 42 bases, read in frame from base 1. A distance of 4 bases separates the germline ends of V and J, which lose 0 bases and 0 bases respectively. The CDR3 regions of human TCRbeta chains were subjected to immunosequencing. As for the authors' bioinformatics: TCRs in the repertoires were compared against a reference library of SARS-CoV-2-specific TCRs that had been generated with the MIRA antigen-specificity platform. Breadth meant the fraction of unique TCRs that were SARS-CoV-2-associated, whereas depth meant the fraction of total T cells that were SARS-CoV-2-associated. Using the MIRA data, each spike-specific TCR was mapped to the spike region that the TCR reacts to and placed in a CD4 or CD8 class. Log10-transformed breadth and depth values were compared by one-way ANOVA with Sidak's multiple comparisons tests. TCRdb re-hosts the immuneACCESS table, in-frame sequences only. Its copies lack some clones; in the studies checked, an unresolved V gene accounts for under half of them, and the cause for the rest is not known. Clone size and the V and J calls come from that table; the DNA yielded D and trimming. The sample data list over 100,000 clones, and about 87% of these were observed just once. The ten largest make up approximately 9% of the sample.

The source of this sequence is an adult in good health. This material consisted of peripheral blood, taken on day 0 of AZD1222 vaccination. The receptor chain draws on TRBV9 and TRBJ2-4; no D segment can be confidently identified. This receptor carries the CDR3 CASSVGIAKNIQYF. The base sequence is TGTGCCAGCAGCGTAGGGATAGCCAAAAACATTCAGTACTTC.